Listed here is a single TCR beta chain. This CDR3 has 15 residues. The V gene's germline CDR1 is KGHSH and CDR2 LQKENI. The V end lost 0 bases, the J end lost 12 bases, and 18 bases lay between the germline ends. This specimen comes from a study of PD-L1 blockade in urothelial cancer. Overall study: Twenty-five out of 29 patients were men whose urothelial cancer was bladder-origin. A median blood sample held about 150,000 T cells and about 83,000 unique TCRs.

The time point is: peripheral blood 6 weeks after treatment start. Patients' cancers were locally advanced or metastatic urothelial carcinomas. The investigators introduced synthetic TCR analog templates into each PCR as spikes. The repertoire was sequenced with immunoSEQ multiplex PCR; TCRdb's copy has only in-frame clones and lacks some. The sample has tens of thousands of clones, approximately 91% seen once; the top ten hold roughly 12%. Sequencing was performed on PBMCs, taken around atezolizumab (anti-PD-L1) treatment. The clonotype originates from a man aged 55 to 70 with urothelial cancer. The chain is built from TRBV18 and TRBJ2-1, with D possibly being TRBD2 (5 bases). CDR3 in amino acids: CASSPPFPGFIGQFF. CDR3 sequence (DNA): TGTGCCAGCTCACCACCGTTTCCGGGGTTTATCGGGCAGTTCTTC.